The sequence of this T cell receptor beta chain was determined in a study of cytomegalovirus exposure and HLA in healthy donors. 60 Vbeta and 13 Jbeta primers were used in PCR. The data were produced by immunoSEQ multiplex PCR, yet TCRdb's version contains in-frame clones alone and is incomplete. The sample records 150,000 or so clones, roughly 86% being singletons. This CDR3 has 11 residues. Trimming took 7 bases from V and 7 from J, leaving 14 bases between them. The germline V gene encodes CDR1 SQVTM and CDR2 ANQGSEA. Material for sequencing was PBMCs. This TCR came from a man aged 18 to 29 in good health and CMV-seropositive. The chain joins TRBV29-1 to TRBJ2-7; tentative D call: TRBD2 (5 bases). The CDR3 protein is CSGMGVSEQYF. Written as DNA, the CDR3 is TGCAGCGGCATGGGAGTGTCAGAGCAGTACTTC.